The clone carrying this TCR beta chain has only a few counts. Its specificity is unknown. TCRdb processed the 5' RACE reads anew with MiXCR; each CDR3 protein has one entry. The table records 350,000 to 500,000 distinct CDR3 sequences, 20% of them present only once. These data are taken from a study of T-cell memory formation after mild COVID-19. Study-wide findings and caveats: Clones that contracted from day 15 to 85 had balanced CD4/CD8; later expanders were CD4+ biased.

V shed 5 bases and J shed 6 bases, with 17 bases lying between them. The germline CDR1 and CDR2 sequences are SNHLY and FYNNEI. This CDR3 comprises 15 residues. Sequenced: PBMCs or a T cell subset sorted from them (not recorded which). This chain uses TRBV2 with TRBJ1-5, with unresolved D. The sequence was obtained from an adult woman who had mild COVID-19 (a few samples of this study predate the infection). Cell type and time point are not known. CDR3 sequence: CASSPDLGFIQPQHF. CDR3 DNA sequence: TGTGCCAGCAGTCCAGATCTGGGTTTCATTCAGCCCCAGCATTTT.